This T cell receptor (beta chain) was obtained from a study of pediatric ulcerative colitis. Rectal tissue came from one to two pinch biopsies taken at colonoscopy. Data came from immunoSEQ multiplex PCR; TCRdb stores just in-frame clones and leaves some out. The profile shows 30,000 to 40,000 clones, 60% to 75% of them singletons. A few counts support this clone. What it recognizes is unknown. Findings of the study overall: A couple of patients' blood samples yielded substantially fewer templates. Blood-rectal clonal overlap within each person was significantly higher in ulcerative colitis patients than controls. Rectal repertoires separated controls, mild-moderate and acute severe colitis. Some T cells in rectal biopsies may come from blood, especially with overt colitis.

The germline V gene has CDR1 MGHRA and CDR2 YSYEKL. The CDR3 spans 15 residues. Trimming stripped 1 base from V and 12 bases from J, with 16 bases between. The receptor was isolated from a boy younger than 18 with severe ulcerative colitis. This chain uses TRBV4-1 with TRBJ1-6; perhaps TRBD1 as D (6 bases). Sample: gut tissue. CDR3 DNA: TGCGCCAGCAGCCAAGTAACAGGGTTTACTGAACCCCTCCACTTT. It codes for CASSQVTGFTEPLHF.